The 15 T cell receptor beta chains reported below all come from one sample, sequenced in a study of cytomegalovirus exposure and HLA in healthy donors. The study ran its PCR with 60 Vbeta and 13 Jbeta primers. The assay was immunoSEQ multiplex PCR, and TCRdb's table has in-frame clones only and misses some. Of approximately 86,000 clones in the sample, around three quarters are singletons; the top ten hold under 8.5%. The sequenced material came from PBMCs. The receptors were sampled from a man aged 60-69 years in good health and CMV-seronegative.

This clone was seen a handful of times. The CDR3 spells CASSSDRDYGYTF. The CDR3, as DNA: TGTGCCAGCAGTTCCGACAGAGACTATGGCTACACCTTC. The chain links TRBV5-6 to TRBJ1-2; D may be TRBD1 (5 bases). This CDR3 spans 13 amino acids. V was trimmed by 5 bases and J by 3 bases, leaving 11 bases between them. Germline V CDR1 and CDR2: SGHDT, YYEEEE.

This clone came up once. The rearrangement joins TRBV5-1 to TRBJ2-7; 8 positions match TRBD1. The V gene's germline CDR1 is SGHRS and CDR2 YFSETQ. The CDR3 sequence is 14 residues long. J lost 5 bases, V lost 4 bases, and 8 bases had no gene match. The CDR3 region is CASSLPGGVDEQYF. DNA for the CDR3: TGCGCCAGCAGCCTTCCAGGGGGCGTCGACGAGCAGTACTTC. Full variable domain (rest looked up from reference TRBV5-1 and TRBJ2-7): KAGVTQTPRYLIKTRGQQVTLSCSPISGHRSVSWYQQTPGQGLQFLFEYFSETQRNKGNFPGRFSGRQFSNSRSEMNVSTLELGDSALYLCASSLPGGVDEQYFGPGTRLTVT.

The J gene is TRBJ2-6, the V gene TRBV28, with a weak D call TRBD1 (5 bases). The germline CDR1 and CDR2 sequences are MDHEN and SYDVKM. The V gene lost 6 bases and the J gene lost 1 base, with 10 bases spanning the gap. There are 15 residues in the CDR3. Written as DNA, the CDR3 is TGTGCCAGCAGGACCGCAGGGTCTGGGGCCAACGTCCTGACTTTC. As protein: CASRTAGSGANVLTF.

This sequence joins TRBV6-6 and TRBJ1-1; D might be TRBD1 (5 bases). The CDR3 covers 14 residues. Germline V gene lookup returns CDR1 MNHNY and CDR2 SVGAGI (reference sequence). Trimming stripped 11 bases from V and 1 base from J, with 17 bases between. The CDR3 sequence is CAALMGGGNTEAFF. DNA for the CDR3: TGTGCCGCACTCATGGGGGGAGGGAACACTGAAGCTTTCTTT.

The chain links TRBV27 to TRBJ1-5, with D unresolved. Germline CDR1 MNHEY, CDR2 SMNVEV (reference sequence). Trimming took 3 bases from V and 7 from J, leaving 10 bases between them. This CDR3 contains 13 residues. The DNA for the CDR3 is TGTGCCAGCAGTTTTCTAGGAGGGCAGCCCCAGCATTTT. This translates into CASSFLGGQPQHF.

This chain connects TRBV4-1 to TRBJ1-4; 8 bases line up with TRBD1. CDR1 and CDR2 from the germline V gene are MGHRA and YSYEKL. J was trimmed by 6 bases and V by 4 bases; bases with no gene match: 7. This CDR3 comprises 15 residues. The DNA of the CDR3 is TGCGCCAGCAGCCGACGGGACAGGCTGGATGAAAAACTGTTTTTT. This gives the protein CASSRRDRLDEKLFF.

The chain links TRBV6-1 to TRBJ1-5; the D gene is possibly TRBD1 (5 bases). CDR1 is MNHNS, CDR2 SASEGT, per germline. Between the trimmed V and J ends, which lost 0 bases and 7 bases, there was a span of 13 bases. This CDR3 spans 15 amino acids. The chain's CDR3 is CASSEAIRGRQPQHF. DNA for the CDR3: TGTGCCAGCAGTGAAGCGATAAGGGGCAGGCAGCCCCAGCATTTT.

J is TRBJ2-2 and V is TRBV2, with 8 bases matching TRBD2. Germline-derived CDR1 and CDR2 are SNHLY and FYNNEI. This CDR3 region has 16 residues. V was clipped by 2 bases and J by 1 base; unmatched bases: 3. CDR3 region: CASSELGTRNTGELFF. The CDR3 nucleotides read TGTGCCAGCAGTGAACTAGGGACTAGGAACACCGGGGAGCTGTTTTTT. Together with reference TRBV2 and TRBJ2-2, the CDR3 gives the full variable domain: EPEVTQTPSHQVTQMGQEVILRCVPISNHLYFYWYRQILGQKVEFLVSFYNNEISEKSEIFDDQFSVERPDGSNFTLKIRSTKLEDSAMYFCASSELGTRNTGELFFGEGSRLTVL.

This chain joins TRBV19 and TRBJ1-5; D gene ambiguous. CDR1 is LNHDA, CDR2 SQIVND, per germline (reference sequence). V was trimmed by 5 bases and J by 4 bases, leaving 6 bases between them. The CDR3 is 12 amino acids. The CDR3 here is CASSPRNQPQHF. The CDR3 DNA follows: TGTGCCAGTAGTCCCAGAAATCAGCCCCAGCATTTT.

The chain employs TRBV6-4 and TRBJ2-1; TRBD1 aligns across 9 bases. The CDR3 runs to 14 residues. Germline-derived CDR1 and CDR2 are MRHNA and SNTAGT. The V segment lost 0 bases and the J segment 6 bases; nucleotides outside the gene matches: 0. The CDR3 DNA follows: TGTGCCAGCAGTGACTCGACAGGGGGCAATGAGCAGTTCTTC. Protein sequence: CASSDSTGGNEQFF.

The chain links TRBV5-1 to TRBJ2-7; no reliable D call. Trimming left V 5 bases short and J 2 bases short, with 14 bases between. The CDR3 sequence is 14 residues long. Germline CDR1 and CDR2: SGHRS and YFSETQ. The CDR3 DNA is TGCGCCAGCAGGGAACACGCGGATACCTACGAGCAGTACTTC. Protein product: CASREHADTYEQYF.

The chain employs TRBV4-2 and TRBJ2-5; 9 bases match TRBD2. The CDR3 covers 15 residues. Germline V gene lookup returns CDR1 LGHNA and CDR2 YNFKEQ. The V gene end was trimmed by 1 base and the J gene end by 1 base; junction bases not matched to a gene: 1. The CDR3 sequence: CASSQGSGSQETQYF. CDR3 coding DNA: TGTGCCAGCAGCCAAGGTAGCGGGAGCCAAGAGACCCAGTACTTC.

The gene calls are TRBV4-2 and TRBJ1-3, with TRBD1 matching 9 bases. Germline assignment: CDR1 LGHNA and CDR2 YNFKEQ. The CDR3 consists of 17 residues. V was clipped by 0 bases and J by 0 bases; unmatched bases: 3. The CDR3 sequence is CASSQEGQGFSGNTIYF. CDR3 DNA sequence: TGTGCCAGCAGCCAAGAGGGACAGGGTTTCTCTGGAAACACCATATATTTT.

The CDR3, as DNA: TGTGCCAGCAGTTCTACTGGGACAGCTCAAGAGACCCAGTACTTC. As protein: CASSSTGTAQETQYF. This chain connects TRBV28 to TRBJ2-5; TRBD1 agrees at 7 bases. The germline V gene has CDR1 MDHEN and CDR2 SYDVKM. The V gene end was trimmed by 4 bases and the J gene end by 2 bases; junction bases not matched to a gene: 7. This CDR3 region has 15 residues.

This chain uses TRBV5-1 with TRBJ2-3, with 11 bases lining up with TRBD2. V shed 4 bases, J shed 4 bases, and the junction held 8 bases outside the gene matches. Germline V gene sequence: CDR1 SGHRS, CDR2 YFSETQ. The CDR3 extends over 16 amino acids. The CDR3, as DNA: TGCGCCAGCAGCCCCGGGGGACTAGCGGAGGCAGATACGCAGTATTTT. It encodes CASSPGGLAEADTQYF. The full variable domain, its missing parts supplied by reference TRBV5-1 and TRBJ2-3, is KAGVTQTPRYLIKTRGQQVTLSCSPISGHRSVSWYQQTPGQGLQFLFEYFSETQRNKGNFPGRFSGRQFSNSRSEMNVSTLELGDSALYLCASSPGGLAEADTQYFGPGTRLTVL.